This record looks at one T cell receptor beta chain sequence and its context. Its specificity is unknown. This sample is drawn from a study of T cell repertoires in cytomegalovirus infection. At the level of the study: CMV infection plus the matching HLA type was flagged by public TCR beta signatures. Findings and caveats of the study: Based on cumulative public TCR beta family frequency, carriers of CMV plus the relevant HLA were identified. Ex vivo responses were dominated by HLA-C-restricted CMV-specific TCR beta clonotypes.

TCRdb reprocessed the reads with MiXCR, giving one entry per CDR3 protein. Among approximately 750,000 distinct CDR3 sequences listed, 35% to 45% were seen once. This CDR3 is built from 12 residues. V was shortened by 5 bases and J by 9 bases, with 14 bases between the two germline ends. Germline V gene sequence: CDR1 DFQATT, CDR2 SNEGSKA (reference sequence). This TCR came from a human donor in good health (CMV status not recorded). Some clones in this sample may be carry-over from other donors' samples. The sequenced sample consisted of PBMCs. The chain links TRBV20-1 to TRBJ1-3; no reliable D call. DNA for the CDR3: TGCAGTGCTCAGAACCGGGAGGGCACCATATATTTT. Protein product: CSAQNREGTIYF.